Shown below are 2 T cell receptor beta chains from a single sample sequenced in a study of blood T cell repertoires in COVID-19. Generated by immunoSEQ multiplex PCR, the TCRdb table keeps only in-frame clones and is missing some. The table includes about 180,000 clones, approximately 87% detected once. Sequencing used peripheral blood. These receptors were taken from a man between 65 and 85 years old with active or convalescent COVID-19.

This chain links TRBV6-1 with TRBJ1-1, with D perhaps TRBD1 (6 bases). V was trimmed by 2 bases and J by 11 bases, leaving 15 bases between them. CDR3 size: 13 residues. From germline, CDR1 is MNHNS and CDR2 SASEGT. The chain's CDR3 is CASSETLDSLAFF. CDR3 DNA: TGTGCCAGCAGTGAAACCCTGGACAGTTTGGCTTTCTTT.

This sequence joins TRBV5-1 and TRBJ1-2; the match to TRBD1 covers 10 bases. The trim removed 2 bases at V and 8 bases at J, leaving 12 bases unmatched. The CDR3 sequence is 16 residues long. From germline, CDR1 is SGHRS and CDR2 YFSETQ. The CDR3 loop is CASSFRPGTGAGGYTF. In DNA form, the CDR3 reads TGCGCCAGCAGCTTCCGTCCCGGGACAGGGGCCGGCGGCTACACCTTC. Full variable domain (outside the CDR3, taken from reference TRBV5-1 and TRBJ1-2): KAGVTQTPRYLIKTRGQQVTLSCSPISGHRSVSWYQQTPGQGLQFLFEYFSETQRNKGNFPGRFSGRQFSNSRSEMNVSTLELGDSALYLCASSFRPGTGAGGYTFGSGTRLTVV.